This T cell receptor beta chain was captured by sequencing in a study of cytomegalovirus exposure and HLA in healthy donors. J gave up 2 bases and V 4 bases, and 5 bases lay outside the gene matches. Per germline, CDR1 SGHRS and CDR2 YFSETQ. CDR3 length equals 14 residues. Primers for the PCR totalled 60 Vbeta and 13 Jbeta. Assay: immunoSEQ multiplex PCR; the TCRdb copy retains only in-frame clones and omits some. Among approximately 150,000 clones listed, over 60% were seen once. Sequenced sample: PBMCs. The rearrangement uses TRBV5-1 and TRBJ2-5; 7 nucleotides line up with TRBD2. The TCR comes from a woman between 40 and 55 years old in good health and CMV-seronegative. CDR3 DNA: TGCGCCAGCAGCCTGGGGGAGGGGCAAGAGACCCAGTACTTC. Amino acid sequence: CASSLGEGQETQYF. Full variable domain (rest looked up from reference TRBV5-1 and TRBJ2-5): KAGVTQTPRYLIKTRGQQVTLSCSPISGHRSVSWYQQTPGQGLQFLFEYFSETQRNKGNFPGRFSGRQFSNSRSEMNVSTLELGDSALYLCASSLGEGQETQYFGPGTRLLVL.